The TCR beta chain described here comes from a study of PD-L1 blockade in urothelial cancer. Assay: immunoSEQ multiplex PCR; the TCRdb copy retains only in-frame clones and omits some. The profile covers about 43,000 clones, with around 90% appearing a single time and 13% to 15% taken by the ten largest. CDR3 length equals 13 residues. In germline, CDR1 is SNHLY, CDR2 FYNNEI. The V end lost 3 bases, the J end lost 6 bases, and 9 bases lay between the germline ends. The V gene is TRBV2, the J gene TRBJ2-1; D remains ambiguous. This clonotype originated in a woman in her sixties with urothelial cancer. The specimen comprised PBMCs, sampled around atezolizumab (anti-PD-L1) treatment. For the CDR3, the DNA is TGTGCCAGCAGTGATGAGTTTCGCAATGAGCAGTTCTTC. This gives the protein CASSDEFRNEQFF. Based on the CDR3 plus reference TRBV2 and TRBJ2-1, the full variable domain is EPEVTQTPSHQVTQMGQEVILRCVPISNHLYFYWYRQILGQKVEFLVSFYNNEISEKSEIFDDQFSVERPDGSNFTLKIRSTKLEDSAMYFCASSDEFRNEQFFGPGTRLTVL.